These 24 T cell receptor beta chains originate from one sample sequenced in a study of blood T cell repertoires in COVID-19. Libraries were prepared by immunoSEQ multiplex PCR; TCRdb keeps only in-frame clonotypes and omits some of them. The sample includes 85,000 to 120,000 clones, about 83% of them seen just once. Sequencing was done on a sample of peripheral blood. These receptors were obtained from a man aged 35 to 55 with active or convalescent COVID-19.

This chain joins TRBV6-1 and TRBJ2-7; D remains unclear. This CDR3 region has 14 residues. The V gene lost 2 bases and the J gene lost 4 bases, with 12 bases spanning the gap. Germline lookup yields CDR1 MNHNS and CDR2 SASEGT. The CDR3 DNA reads TGTGCCAGCAGTGAAATGGGCAGCTATTACGAGCAGTACTTC. As protein: CASSEMGSYYEQYF.

V usage is TRBV7-2 and J usage is TRBJ1-4; TRBD1 aligns across 11 bases. CDR1 and CDR2 from the germline V gene are SGHTA and FQGNSA. The trim removed 3 bases at V and 7 bases at J, leaving 1 base unmatched. The CDR3 is made up of 14 amino acids. The CDR3 sequence: CASSLDRGPEKLFF. The DNA for the CDR3 is TGTGCCAGCAGCTTGGACAGGGGGCCTGAAAAACTGTTTTTT.

This rearrangement joins TRBV10-3 to TRBJ1-1; D may be TRBD1 (6 bases). Germline-derived CDR1 and CDR2 are ENHRY and SYGVKD. This CDR3 spans 14 amino acids. V was shortened by 2 bases and J by 5 bases, with 12 bases between the two germline ends. The CDR3 bases are TGTGCCATCAGTGAGGGGGGGGCGAGGACTGAAGCTTTCTTT. It specifies CAISEGGARTEAFF.

The chain employs TRBV5-1 and TRBJ1-6, with D possibly matching TRBD1 (5 bases). Germline V gene sequence: CDR1 SGHRS, CDR2 YFSETQ. The CDR3 totals 15 residues. V was clipped by 0 bases and J by 1 base, with 5 bases between them. The DNA of the CDR3 is TGCGCCAGCAGCTTGGAGGGGTCCTATAATTCACCCCTCCACTTT. Translating it yields CASSLEGSYNSPLHF.

This clone was seen only a few times. This sequence joins TRBV3-1 (or the pseudogene TRBV3-2) and TRBJ2-3, with a tentative D call TRBD2 (5 bases). Germline CDR1 and CDR2: LGHDT and YNNKEL (reference sequence). The CDR3 is 15 residues long. V lost 4 bases to trimming and J lost 1 base, with 12 bases between them. The CDR3 nucleotides read TGTGCCAGCAGCCCTCGGGGTGGACGCACAGATACGCAGTATTTT. It codes for CASSPRGGRTDTQYF.

This clone was detected once. The J gene is TRBJ2-3, the V gene TRBV7-9; 10 nucleotides line up with TRBD2. J lost 0 bases, V lost 6 bases, and 9 bases had no gene match. The CDR3 is made up of 17 amino acids. Germline V CDR1 and CDR2: SEHNR, FQNEAQ (reference sequence). CDR3 loop: CASSLPPLAGSTDTQYF. As DNA, the CDR3 is TGTGCCAGCAGTCTTCCCCCACTAGCGGGGAGCACAGATACGCAGTATTTT.

The chain couples TRBV6-5 to TRBJ2-2, with D unresolved. This CDR3 region has 15 residues. Germline CDR1 MNHEY, CDR2 SVGAGI. Trimming stripped 7 bases from V and 0 bases from J, with 12 bases between. CDR3 sequence (DNA): TGTGCCAGCACTCGGTCCGCCCCGAACACCGGGGAGCTGTTTTTT. Protein product: CASTRSAPNTGELFF.

The chain is built from TRBV6-5 and TRBJ1-4, with D possibly being TRBD1 (6 bases). The CDR3 length is 14 residues. V shed 7 bases and J shed 5 bases, with 14 bases lying between them. Germline CDR1 reads MNHEY; CDR2 reads SVGAGI. DNA of the CDR3: TGTGCCAGCAATCTGGACAGAGGAAATGAAAAACTGTTTTTT. It specifies CASNLDRGNEKLFF.

The V and J genes are TRBV4-1 and TRBJ1-1; 9 bases map to TRBD1. This CDR3 comprises 16 residues. Germline V gene sequence: CDR1 MGHRA, CDR2 YSYEKL. Trimming took 3 bases from V and 6 from J; bases not matched to a gene: 11. The CDR3 region is CASSQASGTGRPEAFF. CDR3 DNA sequence: TGCGCCAGCAGCCAGGCCTCCGGGACAGGGAGGCCTGAAGCTTTCTTT.

The chain joins TRBV19 to TRBJ2-5; 8 bases align to TRBD1. Unmatched junction bases numbered 2, after V lost 3 bases and J lost 2 bases. The germline gives CDR1 LNHDA, CDR2 SQIVND (reference sequence). The CDR3 has 14 residues. CDR3 sequence: CASSIHRGQETQYF. For the CDR3, the DNA is TGTGCCAGTAGTATTCACAGGGGGCAAGAGACCCAGTACTTC.

The chain uses TRBV7-9 and TRBJ1-5; the D is unclear. The CDR3 spans 13 residues. Germline V gene lookup returns CDR1 SEHNR and CDR2 FQNEAQ (reference sequence). V lost 2 bases and J lost 3, with 5 bases in between. CDR3 DNA sequence: TGTGCCAGCAGCTTACATTTCAATCAGCCCCAGCATTTT. As protein: CASSLHFNQPQHF.

The chain carries TRBV3-1 (or the pseudogene TRBV3-2) and TRBJ1-1; D might be TRBD1 (5 bases). The V end lost 4 bases, the J end lost 1 base, and 13 bases lay between the germline ends. Germline V gene sequence: CDR1 LGHDT, CDR2 YNNKEL (reference sequence). This CDR3 is 15 amino acids long. The CDR3 nucleotides are TGTGCCAGCAGCCGTTGGGGGGGAGGGAACACTGAAGCTTTCTTT. It codes for CASSRWGGGNTEAFF.

The chain has TRBV6-5 and TRBJ1-1, with D perhaps matching TRBD1 (6 bases). There are 14 residues in the CDR3. The ends were cut back, 10 bases at V and 5 bases at J, with 20 bases in the middle. CDR1 and CDR2 from the germline V gene are MNHEY and SVGAGI. CDR3 protein: CATGGLLGVTEAFF. CDR3 in DNA: TGTGCCACGGGGGGGCTGCTGGGTGTAACTGAAGCTTTCTTT.

The chain carries TRBV9 and TRBJ1-6; 8 positions match TRBD1. This CDR3 spans 15 amino acids. The ends lost 2 bases at V and 6 bases at J; junction bases unmatched: 4. CDR1 and CDR2 from the germline V gene are SGDLS and YYNGEE. This chain's CDR3 is CASSVFGTGNSPLHF. CDR3 DNA sequence: TGTGCCAGCAGCGTTTTTGGGACAGGTAATTCACCCCTCCACTTT. Based on the CDR3 plus reference TRBV9 and TRBJ1-6, the full variable domain is DSGVTQTPKHLITATGQRVTLRCSPRSGDLSVYWYQQSLDQGLQFLIQYYNGEERAKGNILERFSAQQFPDLHSELNLSSLELGDSALYFCASSVFGTGNSPLHFGNGTRLTVT.

CDR3 DNA sequence: TGTGCCAGTAGTATAGCCCGTGGGACAGGCACCTACGAGCAGTACTTC. As protein: CASSIARGTGTYEQYF. The chain uses TRBV19 and TRBJ2-7, with 8 bases lining up with TRBD1. V shed 1 base, J shed 2 bases, and the junction held 7 bases outside the gene matches. The CDR3 has 16 residues. Per the germline V gene, CDR1 is LNHDA and CDR2 is SQIVND (reference sequence).

In this sample, this clone turned up a few times. This sequence joins TRBV7-2 and TRBJ2-3; D is ambiguous. CDR1 SGHTA and CDR2 FQGNSA come from the germline V gene. V lost 1 base and J lost 1, with 9 bases in between. There are 15 residues in the CDR3. The CDR3 DNA reads as TGTGCCAGCAGCTTAGGCGTATCGGGCACAGATACGCAGTATTTT. It is translated as CASSLGVSGTDTQYF.

This sequence joins TRBV12-3 or TRBV12-4 and TRBJ2-2; D might be TRBD1 (6 bases). The CDR3 contains 13 residues. Trimming took off 10 bases at V and 6 bases at J, with 15 bases between the two ends. In DNA, the CDR3 is TGTGCCACCATGATACAGGGTCCCGGGGAGCTGTTTTTT. It codes for CATMIQGPGELFF.

In nucleotides, the CDR3 is TGCAGTGCTAGATACGGGAATGAGCAGTTCTTC. Translating it yields CSARYGNEQFF. The chain is built from TRBV20-1 and TRBJ2-1; D is unresolved. There are 11 residues in the CDR3. Germline V lookup: CDR1 DFQATT, CDR2 SNEGSKA (reference sequence). With 2 bases removed from V and 7 bases from J, the gap between germline ends came to 6 bases.

The V and J genes are TRBV3-1 (or the pseudogene TRBV3-2) and TRBJ1-5, with D perhaps matching TRBD1 (6 bases). The V gene lost 4 bases and the J gene lost 3 bases, with 16 bases spanning the gap. The germline CDR1 and CDR2 sequences are LGHDT and YNNKEL (reference sequence). The CDR3 spans 16 residues. CDR3 bases: TGTGCCAGCAGCCTGTCCGGGGGGGGGCTCAATCAGCCCCAGCATTTT. Protein product: CASSLSGGGLNQPQHF.

The V call is TRBV7-3, the J call TRBJ1-1; tentatively, D is TRBD1 (6 bases). Germline V CDR1 and CDR2: SGHTA, FQGTGA. Trimming removed 5 bases from V and 1 base from J, with 8 bases in between. The CDR3 is 13 amino acids. The CDR3 loop reads CASSQGRNTEAFF. Written as DNA, the CDR3 is TGTGCCAGCAGCCAGGGGCGGAACACTGAAGCTTTCTTT.

The J gene is TRBJ2-7, the V gene TRBV6-4, with D maybe TRBD2 (6 bases). The length of the CDR3 is 12 residues. V gave up 10 bases and J gave up 5 bases, with 15 bases separating them. Germline CDR1 is MRHNA and CDR2 is SNTAGT. The CDR3 is CANPLGGHEQYF. CDR3 bases: TGTGCCAACCCCCTCGGGGGACACGAGCAGTACTTC.

The rearrangement links TRBV4-3 to TRBJ1-5, with TRBD1 identical over 8 bases. V shed 0 bases, J shed 6 bases, and the junction held 7 bases outside the gene matches. Germline V gene lookup returns CDR1 LGHNA and CDR2 YSLEER. The CDR3 runs 16 residues. The CDR3 nucleotides are TGCGCCAGCAGCCAAGATTTGACAGGGGTGGGTCAGCCCCAGCATTTT. It specifies CASSQDLTGVGQPQHF.

V and J are TRBV5-5 and TRBJ1-5; 9 bases match TRBD1. The CDR3 runs 15 residues. Germline lookup yields CDR1 SGHKS and CDR2 YYEKEE (reference sequence). V trimming: 3 bases; J trimming: 7 bases; junction bases outside the gene matches: 8. CDR3 bases: TGTGCCAGCAGCTGGGGTCACAGGGGGCAACAGCCCCAGCATTTT. It encodes CASSWGHRGQQPQHF.

This chain uses TRBV9 with TRBJ2-1, with a possible D match to TRBD2 (7 bases). CDR3 length: 18 amino acids. In germline, CDR1 is SGDLS, CDR2 YYNGEE. V lost 0 bases, J lost 0 bases, and 16 bases lay in between. The CDR3 DNA follows: TGTGCCAGCAGCGTAGGGACGGGGGGCGGAATCTCCTACAATGAGCAGTTCTTC. Translation: CASSVGTGGGISYNEQFF.